The 27 T cell receptor beta chains given below trace back to one sample, sequenced in a study of regulatory T cells in long-lasting Graves disease. Libraries of TCR beta came from iRepertoire HTBI primers plus Arm-PCR of CDR3 regions. TCRdb reanalysed the multiplex PCR reads using MiXCR and keeps one entry per CDR3 protein. Altogether hundreds of thousands of distinct CDR3 sequences are present, about 16% being singletons, with the ten largest covering about 18%. The time point: newly diagnosed GD, antithyroid drugs for less than 3 months. The TCR library was made from RNA extracted from PBMCs. This same sample was also taken into another study, of T cells in Graves' hyperthyroidism and ophthalmopathy.

Source: peripheral blood mononuclear cells (PBMCs), taken at new diagnosis, from a patient treated with antithyroid drugs. The receptors derive from a woman younger than 45 with Graves disease.

Comments on this clonotype: One base away lies a much larger clone, so this may be a sequencing read error. The V and J genes are TRBV12-3 or TRBV12-4 and TRBJ1-1, with no clear D. The CDR3 contains 13 residues. CDR3 amino acids: CASSLTLFTEDFF. The CDR3 DNA reads TGTGCCAGCAGTTTAACCCTATTCACTGAAGATTTCTTT.

The gene calls are TRBV20-1 and TRBJ1-5; D not certain. Germline CDR1 DFQATT, CDR2 SNEGSKA (reference sequence). CDR3 length: 15 amino acids. The V gene lost 0 bases and the J gene lost 5 bases, with 14 bases spanning the gap. The CDR3 reads CSARDGAAGYQPQHF. CDR3 in DNA: TGCAGTGCTAGAGATGGAGCGGCAGGATATCAGCCCCAGCATTTT.

This clonotype was recorded many times. CDR3 nucleotides: TGTGCCAGCAGCTTAGCGGATTTCGGCGAGCAGTACTTC. It yields the protein CASSLADFGEQYF. V is TRBV7-2 and J is TRBJ2-7; unclear D gene. Germline V gene data show CDR1 as SGHTA and CDR2 as FQGNSA. The CDR3 runs 13 residues. V lost 0 bases and J lost 6, with 9 bases in between.

The rearrangement joins TRBV20-1 to TRBJ1-2; possibly TRBD1 for D (5 bases). The CDR3 is 14 amino acids. Germline assignment: CDR1 DFQATT and CDR2 SNEGSKA (reference sequence). V shed 8 bases and J shed 7 bases, with 23 bases lying between them. DNA for the CDR3: TGCAGTCCTTCAGCCGGGACTTCCTTACCTGGCTACACCTTC. Amino acid sequence: CSPSAGTSLPGYTF.

This clonotype was observed many times. V usage is TRBV29-1 and J usage is TRBJ2-6, with D hard to call. Germline V gene data show CDR1 as SQVTM and CDR2 as ANQGSEA. CDR3 length: 14 residues. V gave up 2 bases and J gave up 2 bases, with 7 bases separating them. The CDR3, as DNA: TGCAGCGTTGAACTGACAACTGGGGCCAACGTCCTGACTTTC. Translated, it gives CSVELTTGANVLTF.

This rearrangement joins TRBV6-2 or TRBV6-3 to TRBJ2-3; 7 bases align to TRBD1. J lost 2 bases, V lost 6 bases, and 8 bases had no gene match. The CDR3 runs 15 residues. CDR1 is MNHEY and CDR2 is SVGEGT in the germline V gene. The chain's CDR3 is CASSPRGTDTDTQYF. CDR3 sequence (DNA): TGTGCCAGCAGCCCACGTGGGACAGACACAGATACGCAGTATTTT.

As for this clonotype: A read error is possible here, since a much larger clone lies one base away. CDR3 in amino acids: CASGKPDGNTEAFF. CDR3 in DNA: TGTGCCAGCGGGAAACCGGACGGGAACACTGAAGCTTTCTTT. The chain links TRBV6-1 to TRBJ1-1; no reliable D call. This CDR3 comprises 14 residues. Germline V gene data show CDR1 as MNHNS and CDR2 as SASEGT. V was shortened by 8 bases and J by 1 base, with 14 bases between the two germline ends.

This clonotype appeared a few times. This rearrangement joins TRBV28 to TRBJ2-7; TRBD1 agrees at 11 bases. With V trimmed by 10 bases and J by 4 bases, 9 bases remained unmatched. The germline V gene has CDR1 MDHEN and CDR2 SYDVKM. The CDR3 totals 14 residues. The CDR3 DNA is TGTGCCAACAGAGGACAGGGGGCGAAATACGAGCAGTACTTC. Translation gives CANRGQGAKYEQYF.

This clonotype was found many times. The rearrangement uses TRBV7-9 and TRBJ2-7; D gene ambiguous. The germline V gene encodes CDR1 SEHNR and CDR2 FQNEAQ (reference sequence). CDR3 length equals 12 residues. V gave up 5 bases and J gave up 6 bases, with 11 bases separating them. The chain's CDR3 is CASSQHKGEQYF. CDR3 in DNA: TGTGCCAGCAGCCAACATAAGGGCGAGCAGTACTTC.

The chain recombines TRBV27 with TRBJ2-6, with 7 bases that match TRBD1. The V and J ends lost 7 bases and 2 bases, in that order; junction bases with no gene match: 2. The germline CDR1 and CDR2 sequences are MNHEY and SMNVEV (reference sequence). The CDR3 runs 14 residues. The CDR3 DNA reads TGTGCCAGCACGACAGGGACTGGGGCCAACGTCCTGACTTTC. Its translation: CASTTGTGANVLTF.

This clonotype came up a few times. Written as DNA, the CDR3 is TGTGCCAGCTCACCCCAGGGACACTACGTTGAAGCTTTCTTT. Protein product: CASSPQGHYVEAFF. This sequence joins TRBV18 and TRBJ1-1, with D perhaps TRBD1 (6 bases). The CDR3 loop spans 14 amino acids. Trimming removed 3 bases at V and 7 bases at J, with 15 bases between. The germline CDR1 and CDR2 sequences are KGHSH and LQKENI. The full variable domain, its missing parts supplied by reference TRBV18 and TRBJ1-1, is NAGVMQNPRHLVRRRGQEARLRCSPMKGHSHVYWYRQLPEEGLKFMVYLQKENIIDESGMPKERFSAEFPKEGPSILRIQQVVRGDSAAYFCASSPQGHYVEAFFGQGTRLTVV.

At least ten counts were recorded for this clonotype. This rearrangement joins TRBV2 to TRBJ1-5, with unresolved D. The ends were cut back, 0 bases at V and 1 base at J, with 13 bases in the middle. The CDR3 has 17 residues. Looked up from germline, CDR1 is SNHLY and CDR2 is FYNNEI. The CDR3 protein is CASSEAVGKGSNQPQHF. CDR3 DNA sequence: TGTGCCAGCAGTGAAGCTGTGGGGAAAGGCAGCAATCAGCCCCAGCATTTT. Full variable domain (rest looked up from reference TRBV2 and TRBJ1-5): EPEVTQTPSHQVTQMGQEVILRCVPISNHLYFYWYRQILGQKVEFLVSFYNNEISEKSEIFDDQFSVERPDGSNFTLKIRSTKLEDSAMYFCASSEAVGKGSNQPQHFGDGTRLSIL.

In its sample, this clonotype was seen a few times. V is TRBV7-9 and J is TRBJ2-7, with a tentative D call TRBD1 (6 bases). Germline V gene lookup returns CDR1 SEHNR and CDR2 FQNEAQ (reference sequence). The CDR3 runs to 15 residues. The V end was cut by 0 bases, the J end by 1 base, with 10 bases between. The CDR3 DNA sequence: TGTGCCAGCAGCTTAGCCGGGACACGTTCCTACGAGCAGTACTTC. The encoded protein is CASSLAGTRSYEQYF.

The V call is TRBV19, the J call TRBJ1-1, with TRBD1 as a possible D gene (5 bases). V lost 2 bases and J lost 10, with 8 bases in between. Germline-derived CDR1 and CDR2 are LNHDA and SQIVND (reference sequence). The CDR3 extends over 11 amino acids. This CDR3 is CASSILGGAFF. CDR3 nucleotide sequence: TGTGCCAGTAGTATACTCGGGGGAGCTTTCTTT.

The rearrangement joins TRBV5-1 to TRBJ2-1, with 13 nucleotides matching TRBD2. The V gene's germline CDR1 is SGHRS and CDR2 YFSETQ. This CDR3 has 17 amino acids. V shed 3 bases, J shed 6 bases, and the junction held 9 bases outside the gene matches. The CDR3 DNA sequence: TGCGCCAGCAGCTCTGGACTAGCGGGAGCCGGGCCCAATGAGCAGTTCTTC. This sequence encodes CASSSGLAGAGPNEQFF.

The chain couples TRBV20-1 to TRBJ2-7, with D unresolved. Trimming removed 5 bases at V and 5 bases at J, with 16 bases between. The germline V gene encodes CDR1 DFQATT and CDR2 SNEGSKA (reference sequence). This CDR3 is built from 13 residues. CDR3 sequence: CSALGLFTNEQYF. For the CDR3, the DNA is TGCAGTGCTCTAGGGCTGTTCACCAACGAGCAGTACTTC.

This clonotype was counted a few times. The gene calls are TRBV6-1 and TRBJ1-3; D is perhaps TRBD1 (6 bases). The CDR3 runs to 19 residues. V lost 8 bases and J 3 bases, leaving 29 bases between the germline ends. Germline V CDR1 and CDR2: MNHNS, SASEGT. The CDR3: CASSLYWDPGDLFGNTIYF. The CDR3 DNA reads as TGTGCCAGCTCTTTATACTGGGATCCAGGGGACCTTTTTGGAAACACCATATATTTT.

Many counts were recorded for this clonotype. The V and J genes are TRBV29-1 and TRBJ2-5; D might be TRBD1 (5 bases). The CDR3 length is 15 residues. Trimming left V 6 bases short and J 0 bases short, with 17 bases between. CDR1 and CDR2 (germline): SQVTM, ANQGSEA. Here the CDR3 DNA reads TGCAGCGTACATAACGTGGCAGGGAACCAAGAGACCCAGTACTTC. Encoded protein: CSVHNVAGNQETQYF.

The rearrangement joins TRBV30 to TRBJ2-5; D might be TRBD1 (6 bases). CDR3 length: 13 amino acids. Looked up from germline, CDR1 is GTSNPN and CDR2 is SVGIG (reference sequence). V dropped 2 bases and J dropped 4 bases, with 11 bases sitting between them. CDR3 DNA sequence: TGTGCCTGGAGTAGGTGGGGGCGAGAGACCCAGTACTTC. The encoded protein is CAWSRWGRETQYF.

This clonotype was detected many times. The chain employs TRBV18 and TRBJ1-1, with D perhaps matching TRBD1 (5 bases). The CDR3 length is 16 residues. The V gene lost 3 bases and the J gene lost 3 bases, with 17 bases spanning the gap. Germline CDR1 is KGHSH and CDR2 is LQKENI. CDR3 sequence (DNA): TGTGCCAGCTCACCCCAGGGCTTCCTGGTGGACACTGAAGCTTTCTTT. As protein: CASSPQGFLVDTEAFF.

J is TRBJ2-3 and V is TRBV3-1; TRBD1 might be the D (6 bases). Trimming removed 6 bases from V and 2 bases from J, with 9 bases in between. Germline CDR1 and CDR2: LGHDT and YNNKEL (reference sequence). The CDR3 runs to 13 residues. CDR3 region: CASRRQATDTQYF. DNA of the CDR3: TGTGCCAGCAGGAGACAGGCCACAGATACGCAGTATTTT.

This chain links TRBV7-9 with TRBJ1-2; the match to TRBD1 covers 8 bases. The CDR3 length is 14 residues. Losses at the gene ends were 2 bases for V and 8 bases for J; bases not matched to a gene: 7. Germline values: CDR1 SEHNR, CDR2 FQNEAQ (reference sequence). CDR3 in amino acids: CASSLTGQEVGYTF. In DNA, the CDR3 is TGTGCCAGCAGCTTAACGGGACAGGAGGTAGGCTACACCTTC.

The chain links TRBV2 to TRBJ2-3, with 12 nucleotides matching TRBD1. This CDR3 contains 16 residues. The J segment lost 4 bases and the V segment lost 6 bases, leaving 8 bases of the junction unmatched. Germline V gene sequence: CDR1 SNHLY, CDR2 FYNNEI. CDR3 protein: CASSRDRGRSSDTQYF. Here the CDR3 DNA reads TGTGCCAGCAGCCGGGACAGGGGGCGCAGTTCAGATACGCAGTATTTT.

This clonotype was recorded at least ten times. This sequence joins TRBV7-2 and TRBJ1-4; 10 nucleotides line up with TRBD1. Per germline, CDR1 SGHTA and CDR2 FQGNSA. The CDR3 length is 16 residues. Trimming took 2 bases from V and 7 from J; bases not matched to a gene: 7. The CDR3 DNA follows: TGTGCCAGCAGCTTATTAGGACAGGGGGGCGGTGAAAAACTGTTTTTT. Amino acid sequence: CASSLLGQGGGEKLFF.

This clonotype was seen repeatedly, ten times or more. The CDR3 spells CASSSLAGGNEQFF. DNA for the CDR3: TGTGCCAGCAGTTCCCTAGCGGGAGGGAATGAGCAGTTCTTC. The V call is TRBV27, the J call TRBJ2-1; 12 positions agree with TRBD2. J gave up 7 bases and V 4 bases, and 2 bases lay outside the gene matches. The CDR3 sequence is 14 residues long. Germline-derived CDR1 and CDR2 are MNHEY and SMNVEV (reference sequence).

This clonotype was counted many times. The CDR3 here is CASTLELGTSGIGDTQYF. The CDR3 bases are TGTGCCAGCACACTCGAACTGGGTACTAGCGGGATTGGAGATACGCAGTATTTT. The chain links TRBV2 to TRBJ2-3, with 10 bases identical to TRBD2. Unmatched junction bases numbered 18, after V lost 7 bases and J lost 5 bases. This CDR3 region has 18 residues. In germline, CDR1 is SNHLY, CDR2 FYNNEI.

This clonotype has a handful of counts. This may come from a read error, since a much larger clone is one base off. The J gene is TRBJ2-1, the V gene TRBV12-3 or TRBV12-4; 7 nucleotides line up with TRBD2. The junction had 7 bases not matched to a gene; V was cut back by 8 bases and J by 0 bases. The CDR3 is 15 amino acids. Here the CDR3 reads CASVSAGPSYNEQFF. The CDR3 DNA sequence: TGTGCCAGCGTCTCAGCGGGACCCTCCTACAATGAGCAGTTCTTC.